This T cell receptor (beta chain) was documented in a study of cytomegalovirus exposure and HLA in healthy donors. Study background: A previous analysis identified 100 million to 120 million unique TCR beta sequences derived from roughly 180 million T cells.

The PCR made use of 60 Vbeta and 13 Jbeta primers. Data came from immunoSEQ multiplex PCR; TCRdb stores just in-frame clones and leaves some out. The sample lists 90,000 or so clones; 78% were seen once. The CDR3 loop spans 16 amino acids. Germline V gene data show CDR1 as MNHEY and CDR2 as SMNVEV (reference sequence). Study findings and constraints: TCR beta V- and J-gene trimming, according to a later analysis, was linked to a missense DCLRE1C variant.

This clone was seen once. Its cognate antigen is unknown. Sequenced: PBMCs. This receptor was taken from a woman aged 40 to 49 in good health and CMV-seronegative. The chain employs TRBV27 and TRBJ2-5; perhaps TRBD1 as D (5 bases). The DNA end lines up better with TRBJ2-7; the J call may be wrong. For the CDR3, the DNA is TGTGCCAGCAGTTTTCCACGACAGCCCAGCGCCTACGAGCAGTACTTC. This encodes CASSFPRQPSAYEQYF.